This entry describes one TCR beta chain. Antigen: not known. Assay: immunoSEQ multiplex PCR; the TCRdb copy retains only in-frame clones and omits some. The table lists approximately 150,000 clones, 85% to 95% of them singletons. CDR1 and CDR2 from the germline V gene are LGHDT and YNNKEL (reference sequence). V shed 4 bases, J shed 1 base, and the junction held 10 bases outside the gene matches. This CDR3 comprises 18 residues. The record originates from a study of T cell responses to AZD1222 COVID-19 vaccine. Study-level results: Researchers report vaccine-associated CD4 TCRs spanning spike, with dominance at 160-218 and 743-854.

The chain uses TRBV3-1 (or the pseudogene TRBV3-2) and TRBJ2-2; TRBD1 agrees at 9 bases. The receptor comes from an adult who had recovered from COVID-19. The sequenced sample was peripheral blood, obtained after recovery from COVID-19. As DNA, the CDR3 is TGTGCCAGCAGCCTACCTCAACAGGGGGCGGAGAACACCGGGGAGCTGTTTTTT. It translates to CASSLPQQGAENTGELFF.